This TCR beta chain was observed in a study of cytomegalovirus exposure and HLA in healthy donors. Study in general: Unique TCRs numbering approximately 81 million, obtained from HLA-typed donors, made up an early data release. Among the 398 donors who were genotyped, 81% fell in the genetic ancestry cluster that is associated with self-reported Caucasian donors.

Study-wide results and caveats: Among immune exposure information, only CMV serostatus was available. Researchers reportedly found TCR beta sequences accurately predicted most subjects' HLA-A and HLA-B alleles.

This CDR3 is built from 13 residues. The germline V gene has CDR1 MNHEY and CDR2 SVGAGI. V lost 5 bases and J lost 4, with 11 bases in between. Notes on this clone: Its antigen is as yet unknown.

PCR involved 60 Vbeta and 13 Jbeta primers. Measured with immunoSEQ multiplex PCR; TCRdb has only the in-frame clones, and not every one. This table holds around 150,000 clones, under 90% found once. V usage is TRBV6-5 and J usage is TRBJ1-2, with D perhaps TRBD1 (5 bases). Sequenced sample: PBMCs. The origin of this receptor is a young man in good health and CMV-seronegative. CDR3 coding DNA: TGTGCCAGCAGTACCGCCGGGGGCTATGGCTACACCTTC. It yields the protein CASSTAGGYGYTF.